This is a list of T cell receptor beta chains from one sample in a study of T cell responses to AZD1222 COVID-19 vaccine. Clones were sequenced by immunoSEQ multiplex PCR, and TCRdb holds only the in-frame ones, with some missing. In the table there are 85,000 to 100,000 clones, 65% to 90% of which are singletons. The sequenced sample was peripheral blood, obtained on day 0 of AZD1222 vaccination. Receptors originate from an adult in good health. Each CDR3 is given with its conserved first and last residue. Fields, in order: V gene, J gene, clone size, D gene, CDR3 protein, CDR3 DNA. The D gene is left open where the match is weak. Size values are once, few and many counts, or a class for expanded clones, and some rows have none.

TRBV28	TRBJ1-5	.	.	CASNERGSNQPQHF	TGTGCCAGCAACGAGAGGGGGAGCAATCAGCCCCAGCATTTT
TRBV28	TRBJ1-6	.	.	CASLSSYNSPLHF	TGTGCCAGCCTAAGCTCCTATAATTCACCCCTCCACTTT
TRBV6-4	TRBJ1-1	.	.	CASSDDRGRAFF	TGTGCCAGCAGTGATGATAGGGGAAGAGCTTTCTTT
TRBV18	TRBJ1-1	.	TRBD1	CASSPAGDREAFF	TGTGCCAGCTCACCAGCAGGGGACAGAGAAGCTTTCTTT
TRBV6-1	TRBJ1-3	.	.	CASSEIGRSGNTIYF	TGTGCCAGCAGTGAAATTGGTCGCTCTGGAAACACCATATATTTT
TRBV30	TRBJ1-2	.	.	CAWSEVTANYGYTF	TGTGCCTGGAGTGAGGTGACGGCTAACTATGGCTACACCTTC
TRBV12-2	TRBJ2-2	.	.	CASRLSFRNRGRGTGELFF	TGTGCAAGTCGCTTATCTTTTCGGAACAGGGGGCGAGGCACCGGGGAGCTGTTTTTT
TRBV7-8	TRBJ1-5	.	TRBD1	CASSPQGEYSNQPQHF	TGTGCCAGCAGCCCCCAGGGGGAATATAGCAATCAGCCCCAGCATTTT
TRBV5-1	TRBJ1-4	.	.	CASSLGGSNEKLFF	TGCGCCAGCAGCTTGGGAGGGAGCAATGAAAAACTGTTTTTT
TRBV12-3/TRBV12-4	TRBJ2-7	.	.	CASSLLYEQYF	TGTGCCAGCAGTCTCCTTTACGAGCAGTACTTC
TRBV11-2	TRBJ1-4	.	.	CASKQAGQGEKLFF	TGTGCCAGCAAGCAAGCAGGGCAGGGTGAAAAACTGTTTTTT
TRBV5-1	TRBJ1-2	.	TRBD1	CASSLFGTGEYGYTF	TGCGCCAGCAGCTTGTTCGGGACAGGGGAATATGGCTACACCTTC
TRBV27	TRBJ2-1	.	.	CASSLSGSSSYNEQFF	TGTGCCAGCAGTTTATCCGGCTCCAGCTCCTACAATGAGCAGTTCTTC
TRBV6-2/TRBV6-3	TRBJ1-2	.	TRBD1	CASSRDRTNYGYTF	TGTGCCAGCAGTCGGGACAGGACAAACTATGGCTACACCTTC
TRBV7-2	TRBJ2-1	once	TRBD1	CASSWDRGPYNEQFF	TGTGCCAGCAGCTGGGACAGGGGACCTTACAATGAGCAGTTCTTC
TRBV5-1	TRBJ2-5	.	.	CASSGGRSQETQYF	TGCGCCAGCAGCGGGGGACGGAGCCAAGAGACCCAGTACTTC
TRBV27	TRBJ1-2	.	.	CASSLRDNYGYTF	TGTGCCAGCAGTTTGAGGGACAACTATGGCTACACCTTC
TRBV2	TRBJ1-1	.	TRBD1	CASSDPGQVLMNTEAFF	TGTGCCAGCAGTGACCCGGGACAGGTCCTCATGAACACTGAAGCTTTCTTT
TRBV7-3	TRBJ2-6	.	.	CASSLAPRGGGANVLTF	TGTGCCAGCAGCTTAGCTCCCAGGGGCGGTGGGGCCAACGTCCTGACTTTC
TRBV24-1	TRBJ2-5	.	.	CATSDLQTGERETQYF	TGTGCCACCAGTGATTTGCAAACGGGAGAGAGAGAGACCCAGTACTTC
TRBV5-6	TRBJ1-2	.	.	CASSLAGGRAYGYTF	TGTGCCAGCAGCTTGGCCGGGGGCCGAGCTTATGGCTACACCTTC
TRBV27	TRBJ1-2	.	.	CASSLSSGRGYTF	TGTGCCAGCAGTTTATCGTCAGGGCGAGGCTACACCTTC
TRBV6-5	TRBJ2-1	.	TRBD2	CASGTTYNEQFF	TGTGCCAGCGGGACTACCTACAATGAGCAGTTCTTC
TRBV3-1/TRBV3-2	TRBJ1-4	.	TRBD1	CASSLPGQGFEKLFF	TGTGCCAGCAGCTTACCGGGACAGGGATTTGAAAAACTGTTTTTT
TRBV6-5	TRBJ1-1	few	TRBD1	CASSLRQGEAFF	TGTGCCAGCAGCCTCCGACAGGGTGAAGCTTTCTTT
TRBV29-1	TRBJ2-4	.	.	CSVEDPTGLAKNIQYF	TGCAGCGTTGAAGATCCTACAGGTCTAGCCAAAAACATTCAGTACTTC
TRBV3-1/TRBV3-2	TRBJ2-7	.	.	CASSQFGQGGEQYF	TGTGCCAGCAGCCAATTCGGGCAGGGGGGCGAGCAGTACTTC
TRBV4-1	TRBJ2-7	.	TRBD1	CASSQTGVPYEQYF	TGCGCCAGCAGCCAAACAGGGGTACCCTACGAGCAGTACTTC
TRBV11-1	TRBJ2-1	few	.	CASSFVGGRGEQFF	TGTGCCAGCAGCTTCGTGGGGGGCCGTGGAGAGCAGTTCTTC
TRBV28	TRBJ1-2	.	.	CASSPEGIEGSRVGYTF	TGTGCCAGCAGTCCAGAGGGTATAGAGGGGAGTAGAGTGGGCTACACCTTC
TRBV5-1	TRBJ1-2	.	TRBD1	CASSGRTGQPYGYTF	TGCGCCAGCAGCGGTAGGACAGGGCAGCCCTATGGCTACACCTTC
TRBV7-9	TRBJ2-1	.	TRBD2	CASSNSGRSYNEQFF	TGTGCCAGCAGCAATAGCGGGAGGTCGTACAATGAGCAGTTCTTC
TRBV5-5	TRBJ1-3	few	.	CASSFDNGRNTIYF	TGTGCCAGCAGCTTCGACAACGGGAGAAACACCATATATTTT
TRBV2	TRBJ1-2	.	.	CASRGLSGVYGYTF	TGTGCCAGCAGGGGTTTGTCAGGGGTGTATGGCTACACCTTC
TRBV5-1	TRBJ1-3	.	TRBD1	CASSRDRGDTIYF	TGCGCCAGCAGCCGGGACAGGGGTGACACCATATATTTT
TRBV28	TRBJ2-7	.	.	CASSRIGGHEQYF	TGTGCCAGCAGCCGAATCGGGGGGCACGAGCAGTACTTC
TRBV19	TRBJ1-5	.	.	CASSLSGEQPQHF	TGTGCCAGTAGCTTGTCGGGCGAGCAGCCCCAGCATTTT
TRBV4-1	TRBJ1-4	.	.	CASSRQEGTNEKLFF	TGCGCCAGCAGCCGCCAAGAGGGCACTAATGAAAAACTGTTTTTT
TRBV6-6	TRBJ2-1	.	TRBD1	CASSGTGGGNEQFF	TGTGCCAGCAGCGGGACAGGGGGCGGGAATGAGCAGTTCTTC
TRBV4-1	TRBJ2-7	.	TRBD2	CASSQESGGRVYEQYF	TGCGCCAGCAGCCAAGAATCCGGCGGGAGGGTCTACGAGCAGTACTTC
TRBV28	TRBJ1-5	.	.	CASGFRSRQPQHF	TGTGCCAGCGGGTTCCGGTCTCGGCAGCCCCAGCATTTT